This T cell receptor (beta chain) was documented in a study of cytomegalovirus exposure and HLA in healthy donors. The table came from immunoSEQ multiplex PCR; TCRdb's copy has only in-frame clones and leaves some out. The sample lists more than 65,000 clones; 85% to 95% were seen once. Germline lookup yields CDR1 KGHSH and CDR2 LQKENI. J was trimmed by 1 base and V by 3 bases; bases with no gene match: 5. The CDR3 is 15 amino acids. This clone was recorded once. The sequencing sample was made of PBMCs. This TCR came from a man aged 18 to 30 in good health and CMV-seronegative. This chain links TRBV18 with TRBJ2-5, with 7 bases aligning to TRBD1. CDR3 coding DNA: TGTGCCAGCTCACCCAGACAGGGTAGCCAAGAGACCCAGTACTTC. Encoded protein: CASSPRQGSQETQYF.